What follows are 8 T cell receptor beta chains derived from one specimen sequenced in a study of a mutant IDH1 vaccine in newly diagnosed glioma. These receptors have no known antigen. Assay: immunoSEQ multiplex PCR; the TCRdb copy retains only in-frame clones and omits some. Of 20,000 to 30,000 clones listed, 65% to 85% are singletons. Time point reported: week 5, during vaccination. A single vaccine dose contained 300 ug of mutant IDH1 20-mer peptide, and topical imiquimod was used with it. Material: PBMCs, obtained from a glioma patient whose treatment included an IDH1 peptide vaccine. Source of these receptors: a man aged 40-49 years with glioma. Some clones in this sample may be carry-over from other donors' samples.

The rearrangement joins TRBV5-1 to TRBJ1-3; possible D gene TRBD1, 6 bases. This CDR3 comprises 16 residues. V was pared by 1 base and J by 2 bases, with 13 bases between. Germline CDR1 and CDR2: SGHRS and YFSETQ. This chain's CDR3 is CASSLRGAVPGNTIYF. The CDR3 DNA reads as TGCGCCAGCAGCTTGAGGGGGGCTGTGCCTGGAAACACCATATATTTT.

This chain joins TRBV19 and TRBJ1-2; TRBD1 is a possible D gene (5 bases). Trimming took 3 bases from V and 8 from J, leaving 19 bases between them. The CDR3 sequence is 15 residues long. Germline loops: CDR1 LNHDA, CDR2 SQIVND (reference sequence). This CDR3 is CASSIRDGPSKGYTF. CDR3 sequence (DNA): TGTGCCAGTAGTATTAGGGACGGACCCTCGAAAGGCTACACCTTC.

The genes are TRBV27 and TRBJ2-5; the D call may be TRBD1 or TRBD2 (5 bases each). Germline assignment: CDR1 MNHEY and CDR2 SMNVEV (reference sequence). Trimming took off 6 bases at V and 4 bases at J, with 15 bases between the two ends. This CDR3 region has 14 residues. For the CDR3, the DNA is TGTGCCAGCAGGCATGGACGGGGCCGAGAGACCCAGTACTTC. Translated, it gives CASRHGRGRETQYF.

The J gene is TRBJ2-1, the V gene TRBV11-3; D gene unclear. V was clipped by 0 bases and J by 3 bases, with 6 bases between them. The CDR3 totals 14 residues. From germline, CDR1 is SGHNT and CDR2 YENEEA. CDR3 nucleotide sequence: TGTGCCAGCAGCTTAGAAGGCAGCTACAATGAGCAGTTCTTC. This encodes CASSLEGSYNEQFF.

The chain employs TRBV6-5 and TRBJ1-6; D perhaps matches TRBD1 (5 bases). Trimming shortened V by 8 bases and J by 10 bases, and 18 bases separated the two germline ends. Germline CDR1 is MNHEY and CDR2 is SVGAGI. The CDR3 covers 14 residues. Here the CDR3 DNA reads TGTGCCAGCCGGATACGGGACGGCCAGTCACCCCTCCACTTT. Translating gives CASRIRDGQSPLHF.

The rearrangement joins TRBV9 to TRBJ2-1, with TRBD2 matching 8 bases. The CDR3 contains 15 residues. Germline lookup yields CDR1 SGDLS and CDR2 YYNGEE. The V segment lost 4 bases and the J segment 3 bases; nucleotides outside the gene matches: 6. Here the CDR3 reads CASSNSGDGYNEQFF. As DNA, the CDR3 is TGTGCCAGCAGCAATAGCGGGGACGGCTACAATGAGCAGTTCTTC.

The chain is built from TRBV5-4 and TRBJ1-5; weak D call: TRBD1 (5 bases). Germline V CDR1 and CDR2: SGHNT, YYREEE (reference sequence). V was cut by 0 bases and J by 1 base, with 11 bases left in between. CDR3 length: 16 amino acids. CDR3 protein: CASSLGGGVSNQPQHF. CDR3 DNA sequence: TGTGCCAGCAGCTTGGGGGGGGGAGTGAGCAATCAGCCCCAGCATTTT.

The chain has TRBV10-3 and TRBJ1-5; 7 bases map to TRBD1. CDR1 and CDR2 (germline): ENHRY, SYGVKD. Unmatched junction bases numbered 4, after V lost 3 bases and J lost 2 bases. CDR3 length: 15 amino acids. DNA for the CDR3: TGTGCCATCAGTGATCACAGGGGACGCAATCAGCCCCAGCATTTT. It codes for CAISDHRGRNQPQHF.